The 11 T cell receptor beta chains below come from one sample, sequenced in a study of untreated major depressive disorder. Generated by immunoSEQ multiplex PCR, the TCRdb table keeps only in-frame clones and is missing some. The data hold approximately 20,000 clones, with over 85% observed a single time. Sequences were obtained from CD4+ T cells from PBMCs. The source of these receptors is a man aged 25-45 years in good health.

The chain is built from TRBV11-2 and TRBJ2-7; D is undetermined. CDR1 is SGHAT and CDR2 is FQNNGV in the germline V gene. The V and J ends lost 5 bases and 3 bases respectively, with 8 bases between them. There are 12 residues in the CDR3. The DNA of the CDR3 is TGTGCCAGCAGCCGACCCCTCTACGAGCAGTACTTC. Its protein product is CASSRPLYEQYF.

V and J are TRBV18 and TRBJ2-4; the D is unclear. Germline V gene lookup returns CDR1 KGHSH and CDR2 LQKENI. Trimming removed 3 bases from V and 7 bases from J, with 16 bases in between. CDR3 length: 15 amino acids. CDR3 DNA sequence: TGTGCCAGCTCACCTTCTGGTCTTGGCGGTAACATTCAGTACTTC. Translation gives CASSPSGLGGNIQYF.

The V gene is TRBV7-8, the J gene TRBJ1-5, with D uncertain. Germline V lookup: CDR1 SGHVS, CDR2 FQNEAQ. With 5 bases removed from V and 0 bases from J, the gap between germline ends came to 17 bases. CDR3 length equals 17 residues. CDR3 in DNA: TGTGCCAGCAGCCGACGCGTGTGGGGATATAGCAATCAGCCCCAGCATTTT. Its protein is CASSRRVWGYSNQPQHF.

The rearrangement uses TRBV10-3 and TRBJ2-1; 7 bases align to TRBD2. Losses at the gene ends were 0 bases for V and 6 bases for J; bases not matched to a gene: 5. Germline V gene lookup returns CDR1 ENHRY and CDR2 SYGVKD. This CDR3 spans 15 amino acids. The CDR3 sequence: CAISESGGLSNEQFF. CDR3 DNA: TGTGCCATCAGTGAGTCGGGAGGGTTGAGCAATGAGCAGTTCTTC.

V and J are TRBV5-1 and TRBJ2-7; possibly TRBD2 for D (6 bases). Trimming took 3 bases from V and 5 from J, leaving 21 bases between them. Germline CDR1 is SGHRS and CDR2 is YFSETQ. The CDR3 extends over 16 amino acids. The CDR3 DNA reads TGCGCCAGCAGCTCGGCAGCGGACACTGAGCGGGACGAGCAGTACTTC. Translation gives CASSSAADTERDEQYF.

The V and J genes are TRBV5-1 and TRBJ1-4; D gene uncertain. V gave up 4 bases and J gave up 0 bases, with 10 bases separating them. The CDR3 consists of 15 residues. CDR1 and CDR2 (germline): SGHRS, YFSETQ. The CDR3 loop is CASSLRRTTNEKLFF. The CDR3 nucleotides read TGCGCCAGCAGCCTACGACGGACAACTAATGAAAAACTGTTTTTT.

This chain connects TRBV2 to TRBJ2-3; D gene ambiguous. The CDR3 length is 11 residues. CDR1 and CDR2 from the germline V gene are SNHLY and FYNNEI. V lost 6 bases and J 5 bases, leaving 6 bases between the germline ends. The CDR3 region has the DNA TGTGCCAGCAGCCCTCAAGATACGCAGTATTTT. Translation: CASSPQDTQYF.

The CDR3 spells CASSIDPGQIYEQYF. The DNA for the CDR3 is TGTGCCAGTAGTATAGATCCGGGACAGATCTACGAGCAGTACTTC. The J gene is TRBJ2-7, the V gene TRBV19; 7 bases align to TRBD1. CDR3 length equals 15 residues. Germline CDR1 LNHDA, CDR2 SQIVND (reference sequence). With V trimmed by 0 bases and J by 3 bases, 5 bases remained unmatched.

The CDR3 region has the DNA TGTGCCAGCAGGGCTAATGGTCGGACTAGCGGGAGGGCCGGGGAGCAGTACTTC. Translated: CASRANGRTSGRAGEQYF. The chain has TRBV11-3 and TRBJ2-7, with 15 positions matching TRBD2. Unmatched junction bases numbered 16, after V lost 6 bases and J lost 7 bases. The CDR3 is 18 residues long. Germline CDR1 SGHNT, CDR2 YENEEA.

The chain links TRBV7-3 to TRBJ1-3; perhaps TRBD1 as D (5 bases). Germline lookup yields CDR1 SGHTA and CDR2 FQGTGA. CDR3 length equals 15 residues. Trimming stripped 1 base from V and 3 bases from J, with 10 bases between. CDR3 DNA sequence: TGTGCCAGCAGCTTAATGGCAGGGAGTGGAAACACCATATATTTT. This codes for CASSLMAGSGNTIYF. Complete variable domain (other parts from reference TRBV7-3 and TRBJ1-3): GAGVSQTPSNKVTEKGKYVELRCDPISGHTALYWYRQSLGQGPEFLIYFQGTGAADDSGLPNDRFFAVRPEGSVSTLKIQRTERGDSAVYLCASSLMAGSGNTIYFGEGSWLTVV.

The chain links TRBV19 to TRBJ1-1, with 7 bases lining up with TRBD1. Germline CDR1 and CDR2: LNHDA and SQIVND (reference sequence). Germline trimming cut 9 bases from V and 0 bases from J; bases unmatched to any gene: 10. The CDR3 totals 15 residues. The CDR3 DNA is TGTGCCAGCCGACAGGGACGGGGCATGAACACTGAAGCTTTCTTT. It translates to CASRQGRGMNTEAFF.